Listed here are 13 T cell receptor beta chains from one sample, sequenced in a study of control samples from healthy donors and cancer patients (TCRdb year 2020). Library preparation used the immunoSEQ multiplex PCR assay. The immuneACCESS repertoire file appears here via TCRdb, limited to in-frame rearrangements. These files lack a portion of the clones; in checked studies, under half of the deficit traces to unresolved V genes, and the cause of the others is not known. For this sample the table gives over 150,000 clones, of which 90% to 95% were detected only once. The leading ten clones occupy roughly 1.3% of the sample. The source material was blood. These TCRs come from a young woman in good health.

This clone has only a few counts. The chain uses TRBV19 and TRBJ1-5, with D perhaps TRBD1 (5 bases). With 5 bases removed from V and 4 bases from J, the gap between germline ends came to 21 bases. This CDR3 spans 17 amino acids. Germline V gene sequence: CDR1 LNHDA, CDR2 SQIVND (reference sequence). CDR3 region: CASSQPRVRVLNQPQHF. The CDR3 region has the DNA TGTGCCAGTAGTCAACCCAGGGTACGAGTCTTAAATCAGCCCCAGCATTTT.

The chain links TRBV11-2 to TRBJ2-1; 10 bases line up with TRBD2. V shed 3 bases, J shed 12 bases, and the junction held 11 bases outside the gene matches. Germline values: CDR1 SGHAT, CDR2 FQNNGV. The CDR3 consists of 15 residues. The chain's CDR3 is CASSLGLATPIGQFF. The CDR3 nucleotides read TGTGCCAGCAGCTTGGGACTAGCGACACCAATTGGGCAGTTCTTC.

V gene TRBV6-1 combines with J gene TRBJ2-3; the match to TRBD2 covers 14 bases. The V gene end was trimmed by 1 base and the J gene end by 4 bases; junction bases not matched to a gene: 1. The CDR3 sequence is 16 residues long. Germline CDR1 and CDR2: MNHNS and SASEGT. In DNA form, the CDR3 reads TGTGCCAGCAGTGAAGGACTAGCGGGGGGGTCAGATACGCAGTATTTT. Its translation: CASSEGLAGGSDTQYF.

The rearrangement joins TRBV7-2 to TRBJ1-4, with 8 nucleotides matching TRBD1. Trimming cost V 7 bases and J 4 bases; bases outside gene matches: 2. There are 13 residues in the CDR3. Germline V gene sequence: CDR1 SGHTA, CDR2 FQGNSA. The CDR3, as DNA: TGTGCCAGCACGACAGGGGTTAATGAAAAACTGTTTTTT. It specifies CASTTGVNEKLFF.

This rearrangement joins TRBV6-5 to TRBJ2-7, with D perhaps matching TRBD2 (5 bases). Trimming shortened V by 3 bases and J by 0 bases, and 12 bases separated the two germline ends. The germline V gene encodes CDR1 MNHEY and CDR2 SVGAGI. The CDR3 contains 15 residues. Here the CDR3 DNA reads TGTGCCAGCAGTTATGGGGAGTCGAGCTCCTACGAGCAGTACTTC. It codes for CASSYGESSSYEQYF.

This clone was seen only once. J is TRBJ2-7 and V is TRBV11-2; D unclear. The CDR3 totals 12 residues. Germline V lookup: CDR1 SGHAT, CDR2 FQNNGV. The V gene lost 5 bases and the J gene lost 6 bases, with 11 bases spanning the gap. CDR3 nucleotides: TGTGCCAGCAGCCCTAACCTAGGCGAGCAGTACTTC. Encoded protein: CASSPNLGEQYF.

This clone was recorded only once. The chain has TRBV7-9 and TRBJ1-1; possibly TRBD1 for D (6 bases). Looked up from germline, CDR1 is SEHNR and CDR2 is FQNEAQ (reference sequence). The V end lost 5 bases, the J end lost 1 base, and 14 bases lay between the germline ends. This CDR3 spans 15 amino acids. The CDR3 DNA reads TGTGCCAGCAGCCGGGACATAGGGCCGAACACTGAAGCTTTCTTT. Its protein is CASSRDIGPNTEAFF.

The chain couples TRBV7-3 to TRBJ1-6; D unresolved. The CDR3 totals 16 residues. The germline gives CDR1 SGHTA, CDR2 FQGTGA. The V gene lost 1 base and the J gene lost 9 bases, with 16 bases spanning the gap. In nucleotides, the CDR3 is TGTGCCAGCAGCTTAAGGGCTGACGGCGGAATTTCACCCCTCCACTTT. Residues: CASSLRADGGISPLHF.

Here the CDR3 DNA reads TGTGCCAGCAGTTTAGGGGATAATGGCTACACCTTC. This translates into CASSLGDNGYTF. V is TRBV28 and J is TRBJ1-2; D unclear. The CDR3 has 12 residues. Germline CDR1 is MDHEN and CDR2 is SYDVKM. Trimming took off 2 bases at V and 6 bases at J, with 7 bases between the two ends.

The chain has TRBV5-1 and TRBJ1-1; no clear D gene. The CDR3 sequence is 13 residues long. CDR1 and CDR2 from the germline V gene are SGHRS and YFSETQ. The ends were cut back, 0 bases at V and 2 bases at J, with 5 bases in the middle. For the CDR3, the DNA is TGCGCCAGCAGCTTGGACAGAAACACTGAAGCTTTCTTT. It codes for CASSLDRNTEAFF.

The chain carries TRBV2 and TRBJ2-7, with TRBD1 matching over 8 bases. J gave up 7 bases and V 7 bases, and 9 bases lay outside the gene matches. The CDR3 covers 13 residues. CDR1 and CDR2 (germline): SNHLY, FYNNEI. The CDR3 DNA reads TGTGCCAGCAAGGGGGACAGGCTGGGGGAGCAGTACTTC. Translated, it gives CASKGDRLGEQYF.

CDR3 sequence: CASSHTGTGNTIYF. DNA of the CDR3: TGTGCCAGCAGCCACACAGGGACTGGAAACACCATATATTTT. The chain combines TRBV3-1 (or the pseudogene TRBV3-2) with TRBJ1-3; D may be TRBD1 (6 bases). The CDR3 loop spans 14 amino acids. Trimming took off 3 bases at V and 2 bases at J, with 8 bases between the two ends. Germline CDR1 LGHDT, CDR2 YNNKEL (reference sequence).

This clone was counted only a few times. The V gene is TRBV5-8, the J gene TRBJ2-7; no clear D gene. CDR3 length: 15 residues. CDR1 and CDR2 (germline): SGHTS, YDEGEE. With 0 bases removed from V and 6 bases from J, the gap between germline ends came to 16 bases. CDR3 region: CASSLASRLMGEQYF. The CDR3 DNA follows: TGTGCCAGCAGCTTGGCCTCTCGGTTGATGGGCGAGCAGTACTTC.